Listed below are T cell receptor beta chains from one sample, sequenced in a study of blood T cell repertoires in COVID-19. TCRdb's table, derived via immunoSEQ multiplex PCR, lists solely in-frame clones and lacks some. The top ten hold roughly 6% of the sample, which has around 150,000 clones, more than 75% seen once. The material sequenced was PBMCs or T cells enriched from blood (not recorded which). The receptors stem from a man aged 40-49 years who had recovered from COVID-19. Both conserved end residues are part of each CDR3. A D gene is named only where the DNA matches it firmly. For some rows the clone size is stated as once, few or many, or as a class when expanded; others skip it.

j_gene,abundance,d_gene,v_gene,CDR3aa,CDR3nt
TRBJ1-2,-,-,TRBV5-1,CASSDGAGADTDYGYTF,TGCGCCAGCAGCGACGGGGCAGGGGCGGATACGGACTATGGCTACACCTTC
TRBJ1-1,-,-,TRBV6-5,CASSYRQTNTEAFF,TGTGCCAGCAGTTACCGACAGACCAACACTGAAGCTTTCTTT
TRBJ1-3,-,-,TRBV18,CASSQGLQGPSGNTIYF,TGTGCCAGCTCCCAGGGACTCCAGGGACCCTCTGGAAACACCATATATTTT
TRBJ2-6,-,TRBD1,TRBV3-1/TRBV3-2,CASSRGTGRSGANVLTF,TGTGCCAGCAGCCGCGGGACAGGCCGCTCTGGGGCCAACGTCCTGACTTTC
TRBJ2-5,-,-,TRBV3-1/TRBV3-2,CASSQDVRGTQYF,TGTGCCAGCAGCCAAGATGTTAGGGGGACCCAGTACTTC
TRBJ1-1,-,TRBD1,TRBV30,CAWSRGQGDFRGNTEAFF,TGTGCCTGGAGTAGAGGACAGGGGGATTTTCGTGGGAACACTGAAGCTTTCTTT
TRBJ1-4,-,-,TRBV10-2,CASSESQGKNNEKLFF,TGCGCCAGCAGTGAGTCCCAGGGGAAAAATAATGAAAAACTGTTTTTT
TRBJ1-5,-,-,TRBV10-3,CAISAGTPGDQPQHF,TGTGCCATCAGCGCCGGGACCCCAGGGGATCAGCCCCAGCATTTT
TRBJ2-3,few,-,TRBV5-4,CASSFSPEGDTQYF,TGTGCCAGCAGCTTCTCCCCGGAGGGAGATACGCAGTATTTT
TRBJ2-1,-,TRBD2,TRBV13,CASILAGGFYNEQFF,TGTGCCAGCATACTAGCGGGGGGCTTCTACAATGAGCAGTTCTTC
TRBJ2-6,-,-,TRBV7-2,CASSLSGSGANVLTF,TGTGCCAGCAGCTTATCAGGCTCTGGGGCCAACGTCCTGACTTTC
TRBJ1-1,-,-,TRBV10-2,CASSDRTLAGYTEAFF,TGCGCCAGCAGTGATAGGACATTGGCAGGTTACACTGAAGCTTTCTTT
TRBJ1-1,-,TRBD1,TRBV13,CASSLGTGHTEAFF,TGTGCCAGCAGCTTAGGGACAGGGCACACTGAAGCTTTCTTT
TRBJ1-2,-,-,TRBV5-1,CASRYSGQNGGYTF,TGCGCCAGCCGCTACTCGGGACAAAATGGTGGCTACACCTTC
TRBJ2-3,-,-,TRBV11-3,CASSDGGGPTDTQYF,TGTGCCAGCAGCGATGGCGGGGGCCCAACAGATACGCAGTATTTT
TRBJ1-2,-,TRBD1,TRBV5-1,CASSLNLGQGHGYTF,TGCGCCAGCAGCTTGAATTTGGGACAGGGGCATGGCTACACCTTC
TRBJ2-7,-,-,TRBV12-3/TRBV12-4,CASSLGQTYEQYF,TGTGCCAGCAGTTTAGGACAGACCTACGAGCAGTACTTC
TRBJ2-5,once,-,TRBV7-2,CASSRGAYKETQYF,TGTGCCAGCAGCCGGGGAGCGTATAAAGAGACCCAGTACTTC
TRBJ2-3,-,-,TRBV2,CASRRDSSDTQYF,TGTGCCAGCAGACGGGACTCTTCCGATACGCAGTATTTT
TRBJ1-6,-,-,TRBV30,CAWSVLPSSSYNSPLHF,TGTGCCTGGAGTGTACTACCGTCGAGCTCCTATAATTCACCCCTCCACTTT
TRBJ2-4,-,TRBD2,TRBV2,CASIWGGKNIQYF,TGTGCCAGCATTTGGGGGGGCAAAAACATTCAGTACTTC
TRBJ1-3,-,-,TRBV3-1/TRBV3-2,CASSLNLRGSSGNTIYF,TGTGCCAGCAGCCTTAATTTGAGGGGGAGCTCTGGAAACACCATATATTTT
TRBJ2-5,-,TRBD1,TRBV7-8,CASSHDRGQETQYF,TGTGCCAGCAGCCATGACAGGGGTCAAGAGACCCAGTACTTC